This T cell receptor beta chain emerged from a study of CD8 T cells in Susac syndrome. Random hexamers were used to reverse transcribe an amount of about 0.45 to 1 ug RNA. By means of immunoSEQ multiplex PCR, TCR beta CDR3 spanning 54 Vbeta and 13 Jbeta underwent amplification. MiXCR was run by TCRdb on the immunoSEQ multiplex PCR reads, yielding one entry per CDR3 protein. The data contain 400,000 to 550,000 distinct CDR3 sequences, around 85% of them singletons. In germline, CDR1 is SGHDN, CDR2 FVKESK. The V end lost 1 base, the J end lost 5 bases, and 17 bases lay between the germline ends. The CDR3 is 16 amino acids.

This TCR was sampled from a human donor with multiple sclerosis. Sample: CD8+ T cells from PBMCs. This rearrangement joins TRBV14 to TRBJ1-1; D is unclear. In DNA, the CDR3 is TGTGCCAGCAGCCAAGCTCGGGATTACCGAAGGACTGAAGCTTTCTTT. Its translation: CASSQARDYRRTEAFF.